This TCR beta chain was retrieved from a study of blood T cell repertoires in COVID-19. As for the study in general: T cells, B-cell-depleted T cells, or PBMCs supplied cDNA or gDNA.

The CDR3 runs to 14 residues. V was pared by 5 bases and J by 16 bases, with 24 bases between. Germline V gene lookup returns CDR1 SEHNR and CDR2 FQNEAQ (reference sequence). Participants classified as exposed had met a COVID-19 case within 2 weeks before study entry. Clones were sequenced by immunoSEQ multiplex PCR, and TCRdb holds only the in-frame ones, with some missing. The profile shows 250,000 to 300,000 clones, roughly four fifths of them singletons. Input material: PBMCs or T cells enriched from blood (not recorded which). The receptor comes from a man aged 40-55 years who had been exposed to COVID-19. The chain joins TRBV7-9 to TRBJ2-1; D is possibly TRBD1 (6 bases). CDR3 amino acids: CASSQDRGSGAKFF. Written as DNA, the CDR3 is TGTGCCAGCAGCCAAGATAGGGGGTCAGGGGCGAAATTCTTC.